This T cell receptor (beta chain) was recovered during a study of spatial heterogeneity in lung cancer. General study results and limits: Tumor mutation count correlated with how many alpha and beta TCRs expanded intratumorally. Ubiquitous and regional expanded TCR counts tracked ubiquitous and regional nonsynonymous mutations, respectively.

One entry per CDR3 protein results from TCRdb running MiXCR on the 5' RACE reads. The table lists roughly 9,300 distinct CDR3 sequences, approximately 5% of them singletons. This clonotype showed up many times. What it binds is not known. After removal of 6 bases from V and 1 base from J, the junction contained 1 base not matched to a gene. Looked up from germline, CDR1 is DFQATT and CDR2 is SNEGSKA (reference sequence). The CDR3 sequence is 12 residues long. Time point of the sample: sample taken at primary tumor resection. The cohort: over 65 early-stage, untreated non-small cell lung cancer patients. Sequencing of whole RNA from tumor, nontumor lung or frozen PBMC involved no sorting.

The source was lung tumor tissue, collected at surgery. The chain is built from TRBV20-1 and TRBJ2-5, with 8 bases matching TRBD1. This TCR was recovered from a female donor with early-stage non-small cell lung cancer. CDR3 coding DNA: TGCAGTGCCGGACAGGGCCAAGAGACCCAGTACTTC. It codes for CSAGQGQETQYF.